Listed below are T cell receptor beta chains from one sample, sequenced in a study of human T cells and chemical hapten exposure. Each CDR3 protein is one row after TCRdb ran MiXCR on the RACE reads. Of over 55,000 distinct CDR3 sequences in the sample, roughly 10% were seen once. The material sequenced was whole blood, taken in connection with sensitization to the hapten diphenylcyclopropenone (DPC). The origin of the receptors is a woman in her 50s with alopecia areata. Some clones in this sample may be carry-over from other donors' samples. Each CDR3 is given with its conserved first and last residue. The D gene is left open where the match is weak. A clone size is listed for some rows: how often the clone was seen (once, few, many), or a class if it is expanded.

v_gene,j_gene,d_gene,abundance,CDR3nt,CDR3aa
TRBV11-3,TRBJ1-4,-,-,TGTGCCAGCAGCTTAGGAGATGCAGGTGAAAAACTGTTTTTT,CASSLGDAGEKLFF
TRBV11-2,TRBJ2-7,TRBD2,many,TGTGCCAGCAGCCGTCCGGTAGCGGGGGGCAGCGACGAGCAGTACTTC,CASSRPVAGGSDEQYF
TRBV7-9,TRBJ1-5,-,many,TGTGCCAGCAGCTTAGAGGGGCTCGGGGGCCTCTTCAATCAGCCCCAGCATTTT,CASSLEGLGGLFNQPQHF
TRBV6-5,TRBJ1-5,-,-,TGTGCCAGCAGTTATTCCAGGGGAAATCAGCCCCAGCATTTT,CASSYSRGNQPQHF
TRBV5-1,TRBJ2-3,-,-,TGCGCCAGCAGCTTCTCAAGCGGAGCAGATACGCAGTATTTT,CASSFSSGADTQYF
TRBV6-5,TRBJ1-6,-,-,TGTGCCAGCAGTTACTCGGATAGGCAGAATTCACCCCTCCACTTT,CASSYSDRQNSPLHF
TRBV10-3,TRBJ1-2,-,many,TGTGCCATCAGTGCCCGGGGCACTTCGAACTATGGCTACACCTTC,CAISARGTSNYGYTF
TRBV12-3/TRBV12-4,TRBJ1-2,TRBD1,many,TGTGCCAGCAGTTCGGAGGACAGGGCCCACTATGGCTACACCTTC,CASSSEDRAHYGYTF
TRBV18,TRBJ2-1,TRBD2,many,TGTGCCAGCTCACCAAGGAGCGGGGGCTCTAATGAGCAGTTCTTC,CASSPRSGGSNEQFF
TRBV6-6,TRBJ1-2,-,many,TGTGCCAGCAGTCTCACGTCTGGCTACACCTTC,CASSLTSGYTF
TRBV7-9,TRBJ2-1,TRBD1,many,TGTGCCAGCAGCTTGACAGGGTCGGATGAGCAGTTCTTC,CASSLTGSDEQFF
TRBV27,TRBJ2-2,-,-,TGTGCCAGCAGTTTTAAGTCGGGGCCCGGGGAGCTGTTTTTT,CASSFKSGPGELFF
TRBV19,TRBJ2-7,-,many,TGTGCCAGTAGTATAGGCCGAGGCTACGAGCAGTACTTC,CASSIGRGYEQYF
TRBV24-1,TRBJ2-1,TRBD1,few,TGTGCCACAGCTTCGGGACAGGGGATCCATGAGCAGTTCTTC,CATASGQGIHEQFF
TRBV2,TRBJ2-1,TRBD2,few,TGTGCCAGGGAGAAGACTAGCGGGAGGGGCAATGAGCAGTTCTTC,CAREKTSGRGNEQFF
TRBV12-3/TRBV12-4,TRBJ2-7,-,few,TGTGCCAGCAGTGGACAGTCCTACTACGAGCAGTACTTC,CASSGQSYYEQYF
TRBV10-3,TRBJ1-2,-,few,TGTGCCATCAGTGTACCAGAACCCTATGGCTACACCTTC,CAISVPEPYGYTF
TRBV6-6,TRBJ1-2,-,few,TGTGCCACCCACCCAGGACAGTCCTATGGCTACACCTTC,CATHPGQSYGYTF
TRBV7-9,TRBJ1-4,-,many,TGTGCCAGCAGCCGCGCACAGGGCAATGAAAAACTGTTTTTT,CASSRAQGNEKLFF
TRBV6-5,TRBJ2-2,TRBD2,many,TGTGCCAGCAGTCTGACTAGCCGGAACACCGGGGAGCTGTTTTTT,CASSLTSRNTGELFF
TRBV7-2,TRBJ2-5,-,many,TGTGCCAGCAGTCGAACACCCGTCCAAGAGACCCAGTACTTC,CASSRTPVQETQYF
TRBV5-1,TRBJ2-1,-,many,TGCGCCAGCAGCTTATTCGCACAGACCTACAATGAGCAGTTCTTC,CASSLFAQTYNEQFF
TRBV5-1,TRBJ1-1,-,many,TGCGCCAGCAGGGAAACAGGGTTCACTGAAGCTTTCTTT,CASRETGFTEAFF
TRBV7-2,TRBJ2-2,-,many,TGTGCCAGCAGCCTTCAGGGAGGACCCGGGGAGCTGTTTTTT,CASSLQGGPGELFF
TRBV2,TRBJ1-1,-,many,TGTGCCAGCAGTGTTACGACAGAGGGAGCTTTCTTT,CASSVTTEGAFF
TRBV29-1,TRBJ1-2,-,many,TGCAGCGTTGTGGAACAGCCGCCTAACTATGGCTACACCTTC,CSVVEQPPNYGYTF
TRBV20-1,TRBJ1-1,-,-,TGCAGTGCTAGAGATTGGTCCACTGAAGCTTTCTTT,CSARDWSTEAFF
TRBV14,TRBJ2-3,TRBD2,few,TGTGCCAGCAGCCCGCAAGGGACTAGCGGGAGGGCGACGCAGTATTTT,CASSPQGTSGRATQYF
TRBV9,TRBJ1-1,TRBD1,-,TGTGCCAGCAGCGTAGCGACAGGGGGCACTGAAGCTTTCTTT,CASSVATGGTEAFF